The present entry profiles one T cell receptor beta chain with its context. No antigen is known for it. TCR beta VDJ and CDR3 profiles were obtained from a genomic DNA template. TCRdb reanalysed the reads using MiXCR and keeps one entry per CDR3 protein. There are 250,000 to 300,000 distinct CDR3 sequences in the sample; 45% to 65% occur only once, and roughly 8% lies in the top ten. These data are taken from a study of CD8+CD57+ T cells in acquired aplastic anemia. Whole-study context: The study obtained an average of around 3.4 ug of DNA from sorted CD4+ and CD8+ cells. Broader study findings: No significant patient-versus-control difference appeared in CD8+ Simpson's diversity. Overlapping CD8+ CDR3 repertoires of patients and controls contained approximately 29 shared sequences.

With 3 bases removed from V and 5 bases from J, the gap between germline ends came to 5 bases. Germline CDR1 is ENHRY and CDR2 is SYGVKD. The CDR3 length is 12 residues. Sequencing used sorted CD4+, CD8+, or CD8+CD57+ T cells (not recorded which) from PBMCs. This sequence originates from a human donor with severe aplastic anemia or a healthy control (not recorded which). J is TRBJ2-1 and V is TRBV10-3; D remains unclear. As DNA, the CDR3 is TGTGCCATCAGTGATCGGGACAATGAGCAGTTCTTC. Translated, it gives CAISDRDNEQFF.